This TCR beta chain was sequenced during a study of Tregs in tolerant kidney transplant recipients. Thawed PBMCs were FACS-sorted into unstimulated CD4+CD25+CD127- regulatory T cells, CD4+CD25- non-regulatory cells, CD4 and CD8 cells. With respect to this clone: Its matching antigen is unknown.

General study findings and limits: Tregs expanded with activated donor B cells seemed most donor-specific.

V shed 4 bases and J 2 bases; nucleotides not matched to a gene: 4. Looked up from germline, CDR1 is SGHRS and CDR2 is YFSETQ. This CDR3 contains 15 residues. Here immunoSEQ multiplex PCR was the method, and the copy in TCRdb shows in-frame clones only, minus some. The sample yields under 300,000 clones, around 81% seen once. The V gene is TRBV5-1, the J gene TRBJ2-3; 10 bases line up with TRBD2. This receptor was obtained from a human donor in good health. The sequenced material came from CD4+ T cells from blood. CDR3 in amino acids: CASSHGLADTDTQYF. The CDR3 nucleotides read TGCGCCAGCAGCCACGGACTAGCGGACACAGATACGCAGTATTTT.